What follows is one TCR beta chain and its context. It has no known antigen specificity. The input lacks base qualities; no much larger clone sits a single base away. The V and J ends are trimmed by 4 bases and 3 bases, leaving 9 bases between them. The CDR3, cysteine through phenylalanine, is 13 amino acids long. This entry keeps only the CDR3 DNA: 39 bases, framed from base 1. For CDR1 and CDR2, the germline V gene lists SGHNT and YENEEA. The CDR3 regions of human TCRbeta chains were analyzed by immunosequencing. Under the source paper's analysis protocol: Repertoire TCRs were matched against a reference library of SARS-CoV-2-specific TCRs generated with the MIRA antigen-specificity platform. Breadth meant the fraction of unique TCRs that were SARS-CoV-2-associated, whereas depth meant the fraction of total T cells that were SARS-CoV-2-associated. Using the MIRA data, each spike-specific TCR was mapped to the spike region that the TCR reacts to and placed in a CD4 or CD8 class. Log10-transformed breadth and depth values were compared by one-way ANOVA with Sidak's multiple comparisons tests. TCRdb retrieved this table from immuneACCESS and kept in-frame rearrangements only. Not all clones are present; in checked studies, unresolved V genes account for under half, and no reason is known for the remainder. V, J and clone size are those of that table, while D and trimming were read from the DNA. This sample is represented by approximately 170,000 clones; 75% to 95% of them were singletons. The ten biggest clones cover 4% to 5.5% of the sample.

Reading the label with the study, this specimen's time point is: baseline before first vaccination. The vaccinee samples were drawn from two UK trials, COV001 and COV002, one of which was a single-blind randomized controlled phase 2/3 trial testing AZD1222 (ChAdOx1 nCoV-19) in healthy adults. For TCRbeta chain sequencing, PBMC samples from trial participants were taken at day 0 and at day 28 after the second dose. This sample is part of a study of T cell responses to AZD1222 COVID-19 vaccine (dated by TCRdb to the early 2020s). Turning to the overall study: AZD1222 recipients with second doses at about 4 weeks or about 12 weeks were pooled, because spike-specific TCR depth and breadth did not differ between schedules. Trial participants were enrolled into age subgroups of 18-55, 56-69 and 70-plus years, which contained around 140, 26 and 57 TCR-sequenced participants, respectively. TCR sequencing covered some 240 trial participants: about 210 given two doses of AZD1222 and 26 given two doses of MenACWY control vaccine. Broad study findings and their caveats: Conclusions about previously exposed vaccinees were limited because only six AZD1222 recipients were SARS-CoV-2 seropositive at baseline. In the small 56-69-year group, the increase in depth fell short of significance, most likely because of low power. No day 14 peak-response samples were available, so repertoires were characterized only after the peak T cell response. Reportedly, close to half of the unique spike-specific TCRs recognized epitopes lying outside the regions that are mutated in the B.1.351 and B.1.1.7 variants. A significant rise in spike-specific TCR breadth and depth was observed after two AZD1222 doses relative to day 0 and relative to MenACWY recipients. The whole spike protein was spanned by vaccine-associated CD4 TCRs, and dominant responses were seen in regions 160-218 and 743-854. Most participants were white British and females outnumbered males, and the authors suggested that clonal diversity may have been underestimated.

This clonotype originated in an adult in good health. The sample here was peripheral blood, taken on day 0 of AZD1222 vaccination. The sequence links TRBV11-3 to TRBJ2-5, and possibly TRBD1, on 6 matching bases. The DNA sequence follows: TGTGCCAGCAGCTATAAGGGGGAAGAGACCCAGTACTTC. Its amino acids are CASSYKGEETQYF.